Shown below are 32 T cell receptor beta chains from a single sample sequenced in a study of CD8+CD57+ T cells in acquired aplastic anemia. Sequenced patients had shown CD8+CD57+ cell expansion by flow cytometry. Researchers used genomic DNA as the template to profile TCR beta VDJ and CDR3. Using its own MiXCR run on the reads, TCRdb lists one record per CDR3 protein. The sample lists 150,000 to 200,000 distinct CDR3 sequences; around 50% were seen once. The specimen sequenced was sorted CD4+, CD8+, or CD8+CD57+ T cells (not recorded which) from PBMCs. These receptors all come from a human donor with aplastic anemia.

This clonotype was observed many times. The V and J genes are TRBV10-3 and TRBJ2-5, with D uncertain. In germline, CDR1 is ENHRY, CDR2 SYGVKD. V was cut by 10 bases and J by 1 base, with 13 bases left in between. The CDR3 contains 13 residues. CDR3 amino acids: CATTPVPQETQYF. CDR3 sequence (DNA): TGTGCCACCACCCCCGTGCCCCAAGAGACCCAGTACTTC.

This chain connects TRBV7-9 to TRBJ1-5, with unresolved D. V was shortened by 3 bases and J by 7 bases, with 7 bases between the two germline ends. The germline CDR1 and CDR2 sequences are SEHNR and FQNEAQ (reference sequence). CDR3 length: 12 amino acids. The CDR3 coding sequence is TGTGCCAGCAGCTTCTCGGAACAGCCCCAGCATTTT. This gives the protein CASSFSEQPQHF.

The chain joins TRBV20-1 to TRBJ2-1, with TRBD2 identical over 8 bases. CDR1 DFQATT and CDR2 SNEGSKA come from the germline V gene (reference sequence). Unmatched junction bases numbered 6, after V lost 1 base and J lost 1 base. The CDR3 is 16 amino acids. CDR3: CSARVRAGESYNEQFF. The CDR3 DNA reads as TGCAGTGCTAGAGTGCGAGCGGGGGAGTCCTACAATGAGCAGTTCTTC.

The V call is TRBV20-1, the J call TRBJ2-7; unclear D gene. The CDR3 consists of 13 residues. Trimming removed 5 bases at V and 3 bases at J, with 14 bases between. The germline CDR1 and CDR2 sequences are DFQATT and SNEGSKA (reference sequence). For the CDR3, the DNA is TGCAGTGCTCTAAGGTCTACCAACTACGAGCAGTACTTC. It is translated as CSALRSTNYEQYF.

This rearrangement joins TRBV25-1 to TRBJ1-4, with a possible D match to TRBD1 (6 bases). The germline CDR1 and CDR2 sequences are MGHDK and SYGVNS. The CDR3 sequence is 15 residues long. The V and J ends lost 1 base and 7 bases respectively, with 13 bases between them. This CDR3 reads CASSESDRLSEKLFF. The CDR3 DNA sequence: TGTGCCAGCAGTGAATCAGACAGGTTATCTGAAAAACTGTTTTTT. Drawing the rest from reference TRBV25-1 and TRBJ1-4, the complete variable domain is EADIYQTPRYLVIGTGKKITLECSQTMGHDKMYWYQQDPGMELHLIHYSYGVNSTEKGDLSSESTVSRIRTEHFPLTLESARPSHTSQYLCASSESDRLSEKLFFGSGTQLSVL.

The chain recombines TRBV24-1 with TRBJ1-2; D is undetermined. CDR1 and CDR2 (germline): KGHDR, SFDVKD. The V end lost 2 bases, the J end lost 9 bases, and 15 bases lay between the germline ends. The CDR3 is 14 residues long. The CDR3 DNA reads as TGTGCCACCAGTGATTCAAGGGCCGCCACGCGCTACACCTTC. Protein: CATSDSRAATRYTF.

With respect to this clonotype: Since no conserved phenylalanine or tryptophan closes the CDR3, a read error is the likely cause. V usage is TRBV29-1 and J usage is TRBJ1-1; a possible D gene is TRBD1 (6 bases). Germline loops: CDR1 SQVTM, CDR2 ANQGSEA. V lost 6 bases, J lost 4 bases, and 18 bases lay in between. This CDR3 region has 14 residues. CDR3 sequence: CSVREQGLVTEAFH. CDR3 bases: TGCAGCGTGAGAGAACAGGGTTTGGTCACTGAAGCTTTCCAT.

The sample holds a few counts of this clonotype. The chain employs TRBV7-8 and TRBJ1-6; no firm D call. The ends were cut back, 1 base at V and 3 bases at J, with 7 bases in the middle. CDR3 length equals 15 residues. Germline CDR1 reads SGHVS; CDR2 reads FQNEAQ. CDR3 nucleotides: TGTGCCAGCAGCTTAGATAGTAACTATAATTCACCCCTCCACTTT. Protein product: CASSLDSNYNSPLHF.

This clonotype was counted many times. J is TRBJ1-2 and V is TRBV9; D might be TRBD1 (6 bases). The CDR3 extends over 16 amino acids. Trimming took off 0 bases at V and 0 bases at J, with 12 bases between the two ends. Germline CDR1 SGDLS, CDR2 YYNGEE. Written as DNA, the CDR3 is TGTGCCAGCAGCGTAGCCCCACAGGGTTCTAACTATGGCTACACCTTC. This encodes CASSVAPQGSNYGYTF.

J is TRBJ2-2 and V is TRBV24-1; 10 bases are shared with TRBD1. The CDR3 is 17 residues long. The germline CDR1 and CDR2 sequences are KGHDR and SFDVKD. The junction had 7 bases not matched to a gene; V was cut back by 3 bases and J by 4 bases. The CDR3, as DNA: TGTGCCACCAGTGATCCCGGGACAGGGGCGGGCACCGGGGAGCTGTTTTTT. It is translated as CATSDPGTGAGTGELFF.

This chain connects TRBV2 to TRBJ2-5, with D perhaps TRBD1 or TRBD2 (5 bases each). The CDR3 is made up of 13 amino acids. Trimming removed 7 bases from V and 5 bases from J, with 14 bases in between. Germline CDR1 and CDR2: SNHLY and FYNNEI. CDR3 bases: TGTGCCAGCAAGCAGGGTGGCGGGGAGACCCAGTACTTC. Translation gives CASKQGGGETQYF.

The CDR3 spells CSALSDPSSYEQYF. The CDR3, as DNA: TGCAGTGCTCTCAGCGACCCTAGCTCCTACGAGCAGTACTTC. V usage is TRBV20-1 and J usage is TRBJ2-7; D gene uncertain. Deletions cut 5 bases from V and 0 bases from J, with 14 bases between. CDR1 is DFQATT, CDR2 SNEGSKA, per germline (reference sequence). The CDR3 contains 14 residues.

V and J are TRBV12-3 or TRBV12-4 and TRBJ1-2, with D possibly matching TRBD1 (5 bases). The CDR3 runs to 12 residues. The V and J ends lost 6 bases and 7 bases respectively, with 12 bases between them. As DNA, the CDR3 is TGTGCCAGCAGCCTGGGACTCCTTGGCTACACCTTC. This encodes CASSLGLLGYTF.

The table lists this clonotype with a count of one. The CDR3 region has the DNA TGTGCCAGCAGTTACGAGGGAAGTGGTGAAAAACTGTTTTTT. This gives the protein CASSYEGSGEKLFF. This sequence joins TRBV6-5 and TRBJ1-4; the D is unclear. The germline gives CDR1 MNHEY, CDR2 SVGAGI. Trimming took 2 bases from V and 7 from J, leaving 11 bases between them. This CDR3 is built from 14 residues.

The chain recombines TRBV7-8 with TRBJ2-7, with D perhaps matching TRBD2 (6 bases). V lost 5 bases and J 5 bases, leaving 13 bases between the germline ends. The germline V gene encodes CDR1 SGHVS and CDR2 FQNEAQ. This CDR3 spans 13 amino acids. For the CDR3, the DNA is TGTGCCAGCAGCCGCCGACTAGGCGACGAGCAGTACTTC. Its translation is CASSRRLGDEQYF.

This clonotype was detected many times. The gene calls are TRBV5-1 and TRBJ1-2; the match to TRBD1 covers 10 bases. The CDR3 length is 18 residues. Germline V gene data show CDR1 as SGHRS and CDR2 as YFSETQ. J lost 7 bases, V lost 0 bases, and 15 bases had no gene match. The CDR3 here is CASSLAIGDRGHRVGYTF. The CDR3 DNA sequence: TGCGCCAGCAGCTTGGCGATTGGGGACAGGGGCCACCGAGTTGGCTACACCTTC. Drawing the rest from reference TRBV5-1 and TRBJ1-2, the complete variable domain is KAGVTQTPRYLIKTRGQQVTLSCSPISGHRSVSWYQQTPGQGLQFLFEYFSETQRNKGNFPGRFSGRQFSNSRSEMNVSTLELGDSALYLCASSLAIGDRGHRVGYTFGSGTRLTVV.

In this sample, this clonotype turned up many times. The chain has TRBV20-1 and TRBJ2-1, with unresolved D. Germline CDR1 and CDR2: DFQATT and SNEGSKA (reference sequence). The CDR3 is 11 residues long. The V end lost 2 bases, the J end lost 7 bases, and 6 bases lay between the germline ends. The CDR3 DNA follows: TGCAGTGCTAGAAATGGAAATGAGCAGTTCTTC. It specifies CSARNGNEQFF.

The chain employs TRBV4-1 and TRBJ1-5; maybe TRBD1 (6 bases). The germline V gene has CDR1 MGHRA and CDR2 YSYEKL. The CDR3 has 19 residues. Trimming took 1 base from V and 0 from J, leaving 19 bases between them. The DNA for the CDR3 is TGCGCCAGCAGCCAAGGAGGTAGGGGGAGGAGGGATAGCAATCAGCCCCAGCATTTT. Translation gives CASSQGGRGRRDSNQPQHF.

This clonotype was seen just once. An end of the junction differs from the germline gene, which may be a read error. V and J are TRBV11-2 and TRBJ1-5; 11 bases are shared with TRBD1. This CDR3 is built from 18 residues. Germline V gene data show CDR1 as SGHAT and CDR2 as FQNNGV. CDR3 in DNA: TGTGCCAGCAGCCCACGTCAGGACAGGGGGCTTCGCAATCAGCCCCAGCACTTT. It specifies CASSPRQDRGLRNQPQHF.

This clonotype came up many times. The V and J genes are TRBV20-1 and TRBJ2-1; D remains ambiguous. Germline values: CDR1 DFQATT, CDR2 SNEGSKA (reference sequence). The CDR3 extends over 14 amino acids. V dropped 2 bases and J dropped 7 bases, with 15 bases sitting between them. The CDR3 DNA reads TGCAGTGCTAGATTATCCGGGCCCGCAAATGAGCAGTTCTTC. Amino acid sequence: CSARLSGPANEQFF.

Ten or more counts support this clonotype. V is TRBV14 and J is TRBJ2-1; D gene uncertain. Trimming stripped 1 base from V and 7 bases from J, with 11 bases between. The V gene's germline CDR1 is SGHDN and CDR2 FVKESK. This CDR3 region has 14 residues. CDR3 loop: CASSQVRSVNEQFF. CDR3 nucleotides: TGTGCCAGCAGCCAAGTGAGGTCGGTTAATGAGCAGTTCTTC.

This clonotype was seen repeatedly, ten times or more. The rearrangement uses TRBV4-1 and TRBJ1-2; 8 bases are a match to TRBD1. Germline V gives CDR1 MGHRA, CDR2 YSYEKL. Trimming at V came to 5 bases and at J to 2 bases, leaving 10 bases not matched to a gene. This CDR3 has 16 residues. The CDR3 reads CASSWTQGALNYGYTF. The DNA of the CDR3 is TGCGCCAGCAGCTGGACCCAGGGGGCACTGAACTATGGCTACACCTTC.

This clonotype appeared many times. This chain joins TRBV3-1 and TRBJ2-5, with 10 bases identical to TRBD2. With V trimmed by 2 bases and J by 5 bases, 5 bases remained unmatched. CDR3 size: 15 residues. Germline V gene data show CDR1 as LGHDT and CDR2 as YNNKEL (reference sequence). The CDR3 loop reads CASSQSGGAGETQYF. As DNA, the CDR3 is TGTGCCAGCAGCCAAAGCGGGGGGGCTGGGGAGACCCAGTACTTC.

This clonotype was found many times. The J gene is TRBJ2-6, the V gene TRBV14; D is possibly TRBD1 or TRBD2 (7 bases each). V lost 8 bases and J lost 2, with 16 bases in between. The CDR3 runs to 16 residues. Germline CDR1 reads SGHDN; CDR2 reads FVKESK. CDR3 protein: CASEQGGGAGANVLTF. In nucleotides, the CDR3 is TGTGCCAGCGAACAGGGAGGGGGCGCTGGGGCCAACGTCCTGACTTTC.

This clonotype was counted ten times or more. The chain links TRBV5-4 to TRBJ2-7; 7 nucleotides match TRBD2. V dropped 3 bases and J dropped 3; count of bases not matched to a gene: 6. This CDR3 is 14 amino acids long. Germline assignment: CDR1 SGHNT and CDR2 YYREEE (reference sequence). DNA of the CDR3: TGTGCCAGCAGCTGGGGGGGGGGAAGCTACGAGCAGTACTTC. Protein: CASSWGGGSYEQYF. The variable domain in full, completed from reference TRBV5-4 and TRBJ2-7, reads ETGVTQSPTHLIKTRGQQVTLRCSSQSGHNTVSWYQQALGQGPQFIFQYYREEENGRGNFPPRFSGLQFPNYSSELNVNALELDDSALYLCASSWGGGSYEQYFGPGTRLTVT.

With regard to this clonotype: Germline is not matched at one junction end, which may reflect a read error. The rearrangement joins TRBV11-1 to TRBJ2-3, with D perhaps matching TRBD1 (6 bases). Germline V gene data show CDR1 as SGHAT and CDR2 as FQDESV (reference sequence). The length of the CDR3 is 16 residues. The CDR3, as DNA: TGTGCCAGCAGTGCCCCGGGACATCTTAGCACAGATGCGCAGTATTTT. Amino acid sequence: CASSAPGHLSTDAQYF.

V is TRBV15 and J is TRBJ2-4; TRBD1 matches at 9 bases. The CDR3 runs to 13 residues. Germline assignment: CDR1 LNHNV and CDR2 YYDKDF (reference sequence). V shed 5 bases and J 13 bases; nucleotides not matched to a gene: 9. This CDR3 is CATSGGQGTLQYF. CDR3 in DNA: TGTGCCACCAGCGGTGGACAGGGGACTTTACAGTACTTC.

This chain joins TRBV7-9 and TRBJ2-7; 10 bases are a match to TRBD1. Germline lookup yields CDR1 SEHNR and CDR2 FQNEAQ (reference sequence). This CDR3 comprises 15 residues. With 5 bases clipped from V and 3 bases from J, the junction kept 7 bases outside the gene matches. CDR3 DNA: TGTGCCAGCAGCGAACGACAGGGGGCTGTCTACGAGCAGTACTTC. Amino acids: CASSERQGAVYEQYF.

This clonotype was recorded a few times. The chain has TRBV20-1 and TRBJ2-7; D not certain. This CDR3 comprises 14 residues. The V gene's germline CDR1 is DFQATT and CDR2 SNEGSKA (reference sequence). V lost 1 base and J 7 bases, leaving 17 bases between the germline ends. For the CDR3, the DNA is TGCAGTGCTAGAGGGACGGAAGGAGACTGGGAGCAGTACTTC. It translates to CSARGTEGDWEQYF.

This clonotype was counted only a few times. The DNA of the CDR3 is TGTGCCAGCATCCCTAGCGGGGGGCCCCACAATGAGCAGTTCTTC. Its translation is CASIPSGGPHNEQFF. The chain carries TRBV7-6 and TRBJ2-1; 11 bases line up with TRBD2. Looked up from germline, CDR1 is SGHVS and CDR2 is FNYEAQ. V lost 7 bases, J lost 5 bases, and 7 bases stayed unmatched. This CDR3 region has 15 residues.

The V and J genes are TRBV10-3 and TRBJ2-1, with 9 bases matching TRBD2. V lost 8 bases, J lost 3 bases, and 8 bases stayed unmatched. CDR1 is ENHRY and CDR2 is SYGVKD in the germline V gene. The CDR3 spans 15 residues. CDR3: CAIRIGLAYYNEQFF. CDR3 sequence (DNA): TGTGCCATCCGAATAGGACTAGCGTACTACAATGAGCAGTTCTTC.

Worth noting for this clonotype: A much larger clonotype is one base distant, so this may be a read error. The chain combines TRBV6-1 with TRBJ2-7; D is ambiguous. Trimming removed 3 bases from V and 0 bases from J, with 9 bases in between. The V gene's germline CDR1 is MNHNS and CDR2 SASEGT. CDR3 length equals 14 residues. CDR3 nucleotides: TGTGCCAGCAGTGAGGTCAGGCCCTCCTACGAGCAGTACTTC. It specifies CASSEVRPSYEQYF.